This record looks at one TCR beta chain sequence and its context. This entry belongs to a study of blood T cell repertoires in COVID-19. Across the whole study: There were acute and convalescent COVID-19 samples, and they came from the United States, Italy and Spain. T cells, B-cell-depleted T cells, or PBMCs provided the cDNA or gDNA that served as material.

Seattle patients were enrolled during active infection and followed longitudinally. Authors' data handling: For nucleated cells, counts were estimated from reference gene primer amplification. Method: immunoSEQ multiplex PCR; TCRdb's copy keeps in-frame clones and lacks some. V and J calls and clone size are copied from that table; D and trimming were computed from the DNA. The sample consists of 250,000 or so clones, approximately 86% of them appearing once. Germline CDR1 and CDR2: MNHNY and SVGAGI (reference sequence). V shed 7 bases, J shed 2 bases, and the junction held 5 bases outside the gene matches. There are 13 residues in the CDR3.

The TCR was taken from a woman aged 55 to 70 with COVID-19, enrolled during active disease. Sequencing was done on a sample of peripheral blood. The V and J genes are TRBV6-6 and TRBJ2-7; the match to TRBD1 covers 7 bases. The CDR3 protein is CASKDRSTYEQYF. CDR3 DNA sequence: TGTGCCAGCAAGGACAGGTCGACCTACGAGCAGTACTTC.